This TCR beta chain is drawn from a study of cytomegalovirus exposure and HLA in healthy donors. The wider study: In a previous analysis, 117 million unique TCR beta sequences were found from 150 million to 200 million T cells.

This CDR3 spans 13 amino acids. V dropped 1 base and J dropped 4 bases, with 7 bases sitting between them. Germline loops: CDR1 SGHRS, CDR2 YFSETQ. PCR employed 60 Vbeta and 13 Jbeta primers. Libraries were prepared by immunoSEQ multiplex PCR; TCRdb keeps only in-frame clonotypes and omits some of them. The table has 150,000 to 200,000 clones, approximately 84% seen once. The chain joins TRBV5-1 to TRBJ2-3, with TRBD2 as a possible D gene (6 bases). Input material: PBMCs. The sequence derives from a girl less than two years old in good health and CMV-seronegative. CDR3 in amino acids: CASSLRLADTQYF. CDR3 nucleotide sequence: TGCGCCAGCAGCTTGAGACTAGCAGATACGCAGTATTTT.